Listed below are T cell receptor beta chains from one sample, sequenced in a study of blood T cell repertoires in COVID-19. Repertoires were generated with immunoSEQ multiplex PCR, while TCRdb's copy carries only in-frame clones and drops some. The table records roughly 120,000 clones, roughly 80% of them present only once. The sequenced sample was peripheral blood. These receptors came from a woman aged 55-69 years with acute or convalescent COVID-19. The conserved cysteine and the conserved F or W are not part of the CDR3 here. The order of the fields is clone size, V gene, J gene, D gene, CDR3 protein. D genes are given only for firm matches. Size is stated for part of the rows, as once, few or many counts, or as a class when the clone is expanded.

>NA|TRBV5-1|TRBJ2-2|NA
ASSSLSYSNTGELF
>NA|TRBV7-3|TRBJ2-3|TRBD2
ASSFRGSLGDTQY
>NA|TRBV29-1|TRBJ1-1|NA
SVDAGSREAF
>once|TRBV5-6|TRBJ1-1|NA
ASSLNRQNTEAF
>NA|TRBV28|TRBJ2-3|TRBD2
ASTTAGGALDTQY
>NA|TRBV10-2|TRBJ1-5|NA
ASSDPLYGVGNQPQH
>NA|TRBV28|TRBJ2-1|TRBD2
ASSFSGGNLPNEQF
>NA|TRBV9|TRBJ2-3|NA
ASSGGGSTDTQY
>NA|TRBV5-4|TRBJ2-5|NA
ASSSPGEGVAQY
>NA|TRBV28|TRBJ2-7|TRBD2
ASSGAGGTYEQY
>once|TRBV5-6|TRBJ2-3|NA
ASSGEAKGTQY
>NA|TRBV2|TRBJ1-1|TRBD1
ASKGQGVNTEAF
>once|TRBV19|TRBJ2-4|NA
ASSLSRGAQY
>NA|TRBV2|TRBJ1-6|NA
ASSVQGNSPLH
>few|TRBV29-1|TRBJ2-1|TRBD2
SVAPSGTTGHEQF
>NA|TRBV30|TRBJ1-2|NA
AWTDRFSNYGYT
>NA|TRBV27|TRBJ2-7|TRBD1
ASSNHRDRHEY
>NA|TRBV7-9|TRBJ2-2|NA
ASKYGGSGELF
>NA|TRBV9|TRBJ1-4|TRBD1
ASSATGQGEKLF
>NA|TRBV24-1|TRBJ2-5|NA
ATSDRAVQETQY
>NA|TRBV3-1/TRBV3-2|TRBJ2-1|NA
DYSNEQF
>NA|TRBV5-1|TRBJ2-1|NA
ASRTSTPGGYNEQF
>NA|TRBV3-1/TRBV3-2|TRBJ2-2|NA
ASSQGAAAGELF
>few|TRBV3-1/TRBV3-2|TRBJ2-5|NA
ASSQERTGRKETQY
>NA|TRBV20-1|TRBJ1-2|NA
SASTQGNNYGYT
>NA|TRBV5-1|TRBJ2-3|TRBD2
ASSEGTSGTDTQY
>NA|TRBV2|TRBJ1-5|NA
ASGGAGNQPQH
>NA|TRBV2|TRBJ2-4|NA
ASAINAGNIQY
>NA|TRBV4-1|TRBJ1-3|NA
ASSWGRGSGNTIY
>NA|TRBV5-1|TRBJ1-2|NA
ASSLDPDSSAGYT
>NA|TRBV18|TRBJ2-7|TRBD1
ASSPGQGGLEQY
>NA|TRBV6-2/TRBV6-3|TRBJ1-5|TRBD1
ASSAQGLNQPQH
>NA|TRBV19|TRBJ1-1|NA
ASRGMNTEAF
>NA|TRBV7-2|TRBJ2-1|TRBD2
ASSLDSGDRKDEQF
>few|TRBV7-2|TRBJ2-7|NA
ASSISSYEQY
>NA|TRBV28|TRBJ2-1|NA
ASSSLPYNEQF
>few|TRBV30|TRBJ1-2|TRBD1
AWSPRDRIYGYT
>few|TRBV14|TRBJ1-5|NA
ASSQSLGPQH
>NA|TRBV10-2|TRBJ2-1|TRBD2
AAGTSGGYNEQF
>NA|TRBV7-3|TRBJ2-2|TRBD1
ASSQDPGTDYTGELF
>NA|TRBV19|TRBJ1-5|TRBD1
ASSRQGANNQPQH
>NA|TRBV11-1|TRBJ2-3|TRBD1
ASSLEQGAADTQY